This TCR beta chain derives from a study of T cells in Graves' hyperthyroidism and ophthalmopathy. General study findings and limits: Patients with ophthalmopathy were separated from those with stable hyperthyroidism by a 13 V-J model. Among clonotypes expanded in thyroid above 0.001, most were also found in blood.

Template material for amplifying TCR beta CDR3 regions consisted of RNA transcripts. RT-PCR in the first round (using the HTBI primer set) targeted the TCR CDR3. TCRdb re-called the multiplex PCR reads with MiXCR, one entry per CDR3 protein. The sample consists of fewer than 650,000 distinct CDR3 sequences, around 43% of them appearing once. This clonotype was seen at least ten times. The antigen is unknown. Uncontrolled infection, other autoimmune disease, pregnancy or lactation barred patients from enrollment. Diagnosing involved the use of clinical symptoms, serum thyroxine and TRAb, thyroid ultrasound and orbital computed tomography. What was sequenced was peripheral blood or thyroid tissue (not recorded which). The sequence derives from an adult woman with Graves' disease, either hyperthyroidism or ophthalmopathy (not recorded which).

CDR3 residues: CSVEYNTQETQYF. As DNA, the CDR3 is TGCAGCGTTGAATATAACACGCAAGAGACCCAGTACTTC. This chain uses TRBV29-1 with TRBJ2-5; D is uncertain. The CDR3 consists of 13 residues. V was cut by 2 bases and J by 2 bases, with 9 bases left in between. CDR1 and CDR2 from the germline V gene are SQVTM and ANQGSEA.